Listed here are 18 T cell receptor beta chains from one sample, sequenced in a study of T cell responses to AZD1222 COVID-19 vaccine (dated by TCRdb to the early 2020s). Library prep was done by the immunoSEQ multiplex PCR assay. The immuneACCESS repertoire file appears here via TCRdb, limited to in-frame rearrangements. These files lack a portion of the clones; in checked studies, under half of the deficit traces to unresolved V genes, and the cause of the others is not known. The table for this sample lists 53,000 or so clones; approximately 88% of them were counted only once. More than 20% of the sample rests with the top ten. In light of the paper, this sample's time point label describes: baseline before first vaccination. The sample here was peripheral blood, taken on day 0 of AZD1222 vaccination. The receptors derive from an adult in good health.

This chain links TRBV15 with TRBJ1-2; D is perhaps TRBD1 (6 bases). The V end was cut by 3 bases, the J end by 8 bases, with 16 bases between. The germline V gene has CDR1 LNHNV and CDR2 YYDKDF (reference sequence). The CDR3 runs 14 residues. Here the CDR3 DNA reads TGTGCCACCAGCAGCAGGACAGCACGGAGGGGCTACACCTTC. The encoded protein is CATSSRTARRGYTF.

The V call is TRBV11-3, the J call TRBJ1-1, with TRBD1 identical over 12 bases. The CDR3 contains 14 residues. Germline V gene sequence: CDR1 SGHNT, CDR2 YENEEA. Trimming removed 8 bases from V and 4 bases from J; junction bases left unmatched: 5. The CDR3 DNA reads TGTGCCAGCGGGACAGGGGGCGCATCCACTGAAGCTTTCTTT. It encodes CASGTGGASTEAFF. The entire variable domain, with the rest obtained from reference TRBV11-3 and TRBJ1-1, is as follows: EAGVVQSPRYKIIEKKQPVAFWCNPISGHNTLYWYLQNLGQGPELLIRYENEEAVDDSQLPKDRFSAERLKGVDSTLKIQPAELGDSAVYLCASGTGGASTEAFFGQGTRLTVV.

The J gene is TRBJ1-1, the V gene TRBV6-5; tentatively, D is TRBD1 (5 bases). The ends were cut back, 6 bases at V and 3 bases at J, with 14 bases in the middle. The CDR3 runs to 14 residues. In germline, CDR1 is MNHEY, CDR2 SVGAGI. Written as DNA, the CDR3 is TGTGCCAGCAGGCCGGGACCTAGGGACACTGAAGCTTTCTTT. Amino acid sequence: CASRPGPRDTEAFF.

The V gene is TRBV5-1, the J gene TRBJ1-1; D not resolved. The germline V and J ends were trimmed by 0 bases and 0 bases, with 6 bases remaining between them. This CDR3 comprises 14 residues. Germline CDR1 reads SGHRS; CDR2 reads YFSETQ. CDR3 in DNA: TGCGCCAGCAGCTTGGCGGCCATGAACACTGAAGCTTTCTTT. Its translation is CASSLAAMNTEAFF. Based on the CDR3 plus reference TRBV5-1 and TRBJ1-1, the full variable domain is KAGVTQTPRYLIKTRGQQVTLSCSPISGHRSVSWYQQTPGQGLQFLFEYFSETQRNKGNFPGRFSGRQFSNSRSEMNVSTLELGDSALYLCASSLAAMNTEAFFGQGTRLTVV.

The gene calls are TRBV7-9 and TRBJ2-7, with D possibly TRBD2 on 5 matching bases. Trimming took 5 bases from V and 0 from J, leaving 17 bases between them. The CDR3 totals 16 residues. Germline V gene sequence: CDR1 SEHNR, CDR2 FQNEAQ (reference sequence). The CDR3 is CASSGGPESSSYEQYF. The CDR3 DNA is TGTGCCAGCAGCGGAGGACCGGAATCCAGCTCCTACGAGCAGTACTTC.

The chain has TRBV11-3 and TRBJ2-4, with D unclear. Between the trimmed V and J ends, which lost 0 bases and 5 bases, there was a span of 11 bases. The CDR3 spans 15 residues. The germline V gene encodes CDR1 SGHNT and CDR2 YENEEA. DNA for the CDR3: TGTGCCAGCAGCTTAGATGGTAGGCAGCAAAACATTCAGTACTTC. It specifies CASSLDGRQQNIQYF.

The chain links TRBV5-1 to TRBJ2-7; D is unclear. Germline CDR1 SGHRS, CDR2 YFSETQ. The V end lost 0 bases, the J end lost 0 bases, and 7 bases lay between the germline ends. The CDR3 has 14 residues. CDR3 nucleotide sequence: TGCGCCAGCAGCTTGGACTCCAGCTCCTACGAGCAGTACTTC. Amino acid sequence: CASSLDSSSYEQYF. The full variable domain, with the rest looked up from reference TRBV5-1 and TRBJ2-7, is KAGVTQTPRYLIKTRGQQVTLSCSPISGHRSVSWYQQTPGQGLQFLFEYFSETQRNKGNFPGRFSGRQFSNSRSEMNVSTLELGDSALYLCASSLDSSSYEQYFGPGTRLTVT.

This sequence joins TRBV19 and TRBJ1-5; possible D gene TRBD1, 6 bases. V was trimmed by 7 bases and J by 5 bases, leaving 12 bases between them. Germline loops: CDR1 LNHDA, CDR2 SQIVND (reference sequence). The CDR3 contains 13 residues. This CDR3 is CASTEDSDQPQHF. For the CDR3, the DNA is TGTGCCAGTACCGAGGACAGCGATCAGCCCCAGCATTTT.

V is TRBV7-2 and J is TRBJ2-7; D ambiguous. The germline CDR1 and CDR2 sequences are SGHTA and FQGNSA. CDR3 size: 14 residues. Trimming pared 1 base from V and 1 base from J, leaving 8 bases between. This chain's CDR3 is CASSLVALSYEQYF. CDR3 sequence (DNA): TGTGCCAGCAGCTTAGTTGCACTTTCCTACGAGCAGTACTTC.

Here the CDR3 reads CASSTYRDREDGQYF. In DNA form, the CDR3 reads TGTGCCAGCAGTACCTACCGGGACAGGGAGGACGGGCAGTACTTC. This chain uses TRBV6-2 or TRBV6-3 with TRBJ2-7; the match to TRBD1 covers 9 bases. The CDR3 covers 15 residues. Germline V gene data show CDR1 as MNHEY and CDR2 as SVGEGT. Trimming at V came to 5 bases and at J to 9 bases, leaving 14 bases not matched to a gene.

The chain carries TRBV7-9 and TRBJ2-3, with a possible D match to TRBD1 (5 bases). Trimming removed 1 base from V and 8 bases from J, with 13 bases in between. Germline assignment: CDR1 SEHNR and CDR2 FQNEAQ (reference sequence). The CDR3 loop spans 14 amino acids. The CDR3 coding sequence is TGTGCCAGCAGCTTAGGTCAGGGTTTTTCTACGCAGTATTTT. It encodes CASSLGQGFSTQYF.

CDR3 loop: CASNDGISGNTIYF. Written as DNA, the CDR3 is TGTGCCAGCAACGACGGAATCTCTGGAAACACCATATATTTT. This chain joins TRBV6-5 and TRBJ1-3; D gene ambiguous. The CDR3 has 14 amino acids. CDR1 and CDR2 (germline): MNHEY, SVGAGI. Trimming removed 7 bases at V and 0 bases at J, with 10 bases between.

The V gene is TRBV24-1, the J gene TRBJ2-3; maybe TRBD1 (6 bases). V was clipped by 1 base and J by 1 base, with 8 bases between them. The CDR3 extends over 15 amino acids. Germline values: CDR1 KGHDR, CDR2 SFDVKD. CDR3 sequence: CATSDFSGGTDTQYF. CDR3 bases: TGTGCCACCAGTGATTTTTCAGGGGGCACAGATACGCAGTATTTT.

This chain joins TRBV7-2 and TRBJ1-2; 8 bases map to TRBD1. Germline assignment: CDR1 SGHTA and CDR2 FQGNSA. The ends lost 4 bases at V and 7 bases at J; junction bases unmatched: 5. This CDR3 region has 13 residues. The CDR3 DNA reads TGTGCCAGCAGCTCGGACAGGGAGGGTGGCTACACCTTC. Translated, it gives CASSSDREGGYTF. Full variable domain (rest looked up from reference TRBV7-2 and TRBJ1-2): GAGVSQSPSNKVTEKGKDVELRCDPISGHTALYWYRQSLGQGLEFLIYFQGNSAPDKSGLPSDRFSAERTGGSVSTLTIQRTQQEDSAVYLCASSSDREGGYTFGSGTRLTVV.

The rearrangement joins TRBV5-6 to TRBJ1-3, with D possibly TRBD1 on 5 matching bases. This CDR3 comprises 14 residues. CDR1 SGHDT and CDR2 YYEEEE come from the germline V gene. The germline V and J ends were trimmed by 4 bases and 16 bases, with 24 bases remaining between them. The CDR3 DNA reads TGTGCCAGCAGCGGGAGCGCCACAGGAGAACGTGGGTATTTT. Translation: CASSGSATGERGYF. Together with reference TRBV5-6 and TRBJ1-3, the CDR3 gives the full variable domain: DAGVTQSPTHLIKTRGQQVTLRCSPKSGHDTVSWYQQALGQGPQFIFQYYEEEERQRGNFPDRFSGHQFPNYSSELNVNALLLGDSALYLCASSGSATGERGYFGEGSWLTVV.

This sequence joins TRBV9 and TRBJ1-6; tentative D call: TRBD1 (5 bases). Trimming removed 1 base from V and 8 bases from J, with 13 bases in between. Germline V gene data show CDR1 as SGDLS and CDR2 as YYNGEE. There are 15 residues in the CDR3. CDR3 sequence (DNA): TGTGCCAGCAGCGTAAAGAGGGGAGCATATTCACCCCTCCACTTT. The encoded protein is CASSVKRGAYSPLHF.

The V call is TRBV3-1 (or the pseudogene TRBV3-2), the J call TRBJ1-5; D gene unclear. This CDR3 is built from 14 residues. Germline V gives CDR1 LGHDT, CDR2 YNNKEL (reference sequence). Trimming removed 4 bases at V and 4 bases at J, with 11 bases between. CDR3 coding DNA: TGTGCCAGCAGCCCACCGGGAGTAAATCAGCCCCAGCATTTT. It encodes CASSPPGVNQPQHF.

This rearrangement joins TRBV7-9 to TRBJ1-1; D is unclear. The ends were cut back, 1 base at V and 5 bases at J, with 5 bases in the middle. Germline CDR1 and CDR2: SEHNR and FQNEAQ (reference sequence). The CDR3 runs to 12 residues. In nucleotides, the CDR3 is TGTGCCAGCAGCTTAGGTTGGACTGAAGCTTTCTTT. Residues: CASSLGWTEAFF.